This TCR beta chain was identified in a study of OX40 agonist ivuxolimab in advanced cancers. Produced via immunoSEQ multiplex PCR; TCRdb's table is partial and in-frame only. The sample records around 88,000 clones, about 91% being singletons. This clone was recorded once. There are 17 residues in the CDR3. The sequenced sample was CD4+ or CD8+ T cells sorted from blood, obtained in a trial of the OX40 agonist ivuxolimab. The receptor comes from an adult with an advanced solid tumor such as melanoma, head and neck, liver or kidney cancer. The V gene is TRBV21-1, the J gene TRBJ1-1; TRBD1, the D gene given by the table, was not confirmed from the DNA. TRBV21-1 is listed as a pseudogene. The CDR3 sequence: CASSKEGIQGATREAFF. Here the CDR3 DNA reads TGTGCCAGCAGCAAAGAGGGTATTCAGGGGGCTACCCGCGAAGCTTTCTTT.